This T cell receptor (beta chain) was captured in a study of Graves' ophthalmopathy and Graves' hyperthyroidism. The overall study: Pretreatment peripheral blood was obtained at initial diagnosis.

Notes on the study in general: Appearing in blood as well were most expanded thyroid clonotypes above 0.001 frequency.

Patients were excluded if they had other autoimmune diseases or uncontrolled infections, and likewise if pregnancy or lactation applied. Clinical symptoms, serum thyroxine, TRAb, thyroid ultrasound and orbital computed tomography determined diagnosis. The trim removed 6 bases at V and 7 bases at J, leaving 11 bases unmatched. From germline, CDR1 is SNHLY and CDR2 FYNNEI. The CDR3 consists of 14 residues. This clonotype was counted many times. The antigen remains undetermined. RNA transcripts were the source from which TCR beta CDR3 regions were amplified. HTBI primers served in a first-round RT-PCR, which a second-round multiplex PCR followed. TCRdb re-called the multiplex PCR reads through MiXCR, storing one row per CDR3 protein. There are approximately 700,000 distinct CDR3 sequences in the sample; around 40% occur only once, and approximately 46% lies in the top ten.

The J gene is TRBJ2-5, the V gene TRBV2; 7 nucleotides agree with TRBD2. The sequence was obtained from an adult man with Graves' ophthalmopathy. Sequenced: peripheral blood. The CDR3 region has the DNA TGTGCCAGCAGAGCGGGGACCCAGGGCGGGACCCAGTACTTC. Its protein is CASRAGTQGGTQYF.